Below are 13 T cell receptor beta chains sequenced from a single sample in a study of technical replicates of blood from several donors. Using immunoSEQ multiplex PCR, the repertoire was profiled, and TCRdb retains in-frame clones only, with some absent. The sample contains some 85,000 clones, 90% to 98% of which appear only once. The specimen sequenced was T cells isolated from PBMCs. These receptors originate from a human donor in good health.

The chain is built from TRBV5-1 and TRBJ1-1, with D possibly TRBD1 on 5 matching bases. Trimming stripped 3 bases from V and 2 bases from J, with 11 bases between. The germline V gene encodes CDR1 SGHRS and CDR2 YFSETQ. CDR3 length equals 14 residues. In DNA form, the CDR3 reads TGCGCCAGCAGCTCATTCAGGGTCAACACTGAAGCTTTCTTT. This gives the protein CASSSFRVNTEAFF.

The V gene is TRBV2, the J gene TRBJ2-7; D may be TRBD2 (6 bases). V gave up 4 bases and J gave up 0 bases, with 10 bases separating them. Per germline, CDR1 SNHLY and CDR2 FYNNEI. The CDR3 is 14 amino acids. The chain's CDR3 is CASSGGKSSYEQYF. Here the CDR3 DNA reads TGTGCCAGCAGTGGCGGGAAAAGCTCCTACGAGCAGTACTTC.

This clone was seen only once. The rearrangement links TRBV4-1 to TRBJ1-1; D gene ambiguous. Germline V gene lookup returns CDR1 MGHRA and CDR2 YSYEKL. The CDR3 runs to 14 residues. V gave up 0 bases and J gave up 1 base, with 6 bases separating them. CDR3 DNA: TGCGCCAGCAGCCAAGATTTCGGGAACACTGAAGCTTTCTTT. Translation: CASSQDFGNTEAFF.

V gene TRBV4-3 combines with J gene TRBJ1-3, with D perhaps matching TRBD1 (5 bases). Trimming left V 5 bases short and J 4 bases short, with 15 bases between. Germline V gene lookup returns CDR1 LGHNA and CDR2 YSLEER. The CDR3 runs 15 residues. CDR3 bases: TGCGCCAGCAGCATGCCATCGGGGGGAGGAAACACCATATATTTT. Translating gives CASSMPSGGGNTIYF.

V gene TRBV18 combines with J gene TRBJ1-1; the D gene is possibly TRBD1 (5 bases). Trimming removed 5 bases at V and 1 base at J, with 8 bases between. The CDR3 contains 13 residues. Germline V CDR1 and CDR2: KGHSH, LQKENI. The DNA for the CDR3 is TGTGCCAGCTCAGGGCAGGGGAACACTGAAGCTTTCTTT. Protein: CASSGQGNTEAFF.

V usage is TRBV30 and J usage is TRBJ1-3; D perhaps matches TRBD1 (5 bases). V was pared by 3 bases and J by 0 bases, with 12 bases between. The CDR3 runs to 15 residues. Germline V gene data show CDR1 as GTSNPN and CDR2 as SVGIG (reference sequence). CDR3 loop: CAWRWDSTSGNTIYF. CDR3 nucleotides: TGTGCCTGGAGATGGGACTCTACCTCTGGAAACACCATATATTTT.

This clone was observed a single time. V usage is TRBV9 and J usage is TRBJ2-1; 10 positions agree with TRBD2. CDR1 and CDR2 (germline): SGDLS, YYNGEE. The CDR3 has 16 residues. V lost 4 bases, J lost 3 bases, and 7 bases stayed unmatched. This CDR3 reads CASSTRLAGSYNEQFF. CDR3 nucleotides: TGTGCCAGCAGCACAAGACTAGCGGGTAGCTACAATGAGCAGTTCTTC. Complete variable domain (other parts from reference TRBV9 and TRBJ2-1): DSGVTQTPKHLITATGQRVTLRCSPRSGDLSVYWYQQSLDQGLQFLIQYYNGEERAKGNILERFSAQQFPDLHSELNLSSLELGDSALYFCASSTRLAGSYNEQFFGPGTRLTVL.

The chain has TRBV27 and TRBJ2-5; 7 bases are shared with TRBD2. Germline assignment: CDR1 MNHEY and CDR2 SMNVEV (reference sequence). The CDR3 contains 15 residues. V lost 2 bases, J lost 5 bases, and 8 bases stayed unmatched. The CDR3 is CASSLRRERQETQYF. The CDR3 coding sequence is TGTGCCAGCAGTTTAAGGCGGGAGAGGCAGGAGACCCAGTACTTC.

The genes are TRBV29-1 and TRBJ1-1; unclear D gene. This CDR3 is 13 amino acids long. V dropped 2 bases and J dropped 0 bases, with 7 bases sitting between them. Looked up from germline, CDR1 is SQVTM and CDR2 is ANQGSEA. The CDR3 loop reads CSVESGLNTEAFF. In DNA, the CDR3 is TGCAGCGTTGAATCGGGTCTGAACACTGAAGCTTTCTTT.

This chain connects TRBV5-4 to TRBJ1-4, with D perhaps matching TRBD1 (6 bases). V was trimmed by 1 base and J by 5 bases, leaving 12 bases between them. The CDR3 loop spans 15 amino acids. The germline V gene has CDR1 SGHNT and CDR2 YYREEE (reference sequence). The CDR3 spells CASSLRGRGNEKLFF. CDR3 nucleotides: TGTGCCAGCAGCTTGCGAGGGAGGGGGAATGAAAAACTGTTTTTT. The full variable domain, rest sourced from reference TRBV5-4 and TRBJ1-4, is ETGVTQSPTHLIKTRGQQVTLRCSSQSGHNTVSWYQQALGQGPQFIFQYYREEENGRGNFPPRFSGLQFPNYSSELNVNALELDDSALYLCASSLRGRGNEKLFFGSGTQLSVL.

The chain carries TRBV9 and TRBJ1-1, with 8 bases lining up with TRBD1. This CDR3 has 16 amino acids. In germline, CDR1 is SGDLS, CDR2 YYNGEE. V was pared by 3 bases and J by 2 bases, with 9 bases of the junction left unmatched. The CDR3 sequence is CASSAGQGIGNTEAFF. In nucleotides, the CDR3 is TGTGCCAGCAGCGCAGGACAGGGAATAGGAAACACTGAAGCTTTCTTT.

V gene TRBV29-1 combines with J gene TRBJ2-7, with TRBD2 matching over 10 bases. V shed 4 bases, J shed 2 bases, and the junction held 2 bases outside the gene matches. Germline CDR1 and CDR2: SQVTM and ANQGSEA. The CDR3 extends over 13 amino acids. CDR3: CSVAAGGPYEQYF. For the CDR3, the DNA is TGCAGCGTTGCAGCGGGAGGGCCCTACGAGCAGTACTTC.

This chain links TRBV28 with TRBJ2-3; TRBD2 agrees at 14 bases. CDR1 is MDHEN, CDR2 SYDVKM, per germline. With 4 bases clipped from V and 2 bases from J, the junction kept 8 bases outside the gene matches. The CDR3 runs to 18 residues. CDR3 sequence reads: CASSSGLAGDTITDTQYF. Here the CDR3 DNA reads TGTGCCAGCAGTTCGGGACTAGCGGGAGACACCATCACAGATACGCAGTATTTT.